This T cell receptor beta chain was sequenced in a study of beta chain features in type 1 diabetes. Germline CDR1 is SNHLY and CDR2 is FYNNEI. Trimming at V came to 7 bases and at J to 2 bases, leaving 6 bases not matched to a gene. There are 14 residues in the CDR3. General observations from the study: In comparison with healthy donors, patients had naive, central memory and Treg TCRB repertoires that appeared more similar. All four CD4+ subsets of Type 1 diabetes patients contained TCRB CDR3s that were moderately but significantly shorter.

The count of this clone is one. Its specificity is not known. Expressed TCRB transcripts were sequenced after all isolated RNA was converted to cDNA. Naive, central memory and regulatory T cell samples yielded roughly 3.6 million reads on average. Assay used: immunoSEQ multiplex PCR; TCRdb lists only in-frame clones, some missing. The data contain about 280,000 clones, approximately 15% of them singletons. Staining for CD45RO/CCR7/CD25/CD127/CD95/CD27 allowed sorting of CD4+ naive, central memory, regulatory and stem cell-like memory cells. The sample consisted of naive CD4+ T cells from blood. The receptor comes from a man aged 18 to 35 with type 1 diabetes. J is TRBJ2-5 and V is TRBV2, with 8 bases matching TRBD1. Here the CDR3 DNA reads TGTGCCAGCAAAGAGGGACAGGAGCAAGAGACCCAGTACTTC. It translates to CASKEGQEQETQYF.